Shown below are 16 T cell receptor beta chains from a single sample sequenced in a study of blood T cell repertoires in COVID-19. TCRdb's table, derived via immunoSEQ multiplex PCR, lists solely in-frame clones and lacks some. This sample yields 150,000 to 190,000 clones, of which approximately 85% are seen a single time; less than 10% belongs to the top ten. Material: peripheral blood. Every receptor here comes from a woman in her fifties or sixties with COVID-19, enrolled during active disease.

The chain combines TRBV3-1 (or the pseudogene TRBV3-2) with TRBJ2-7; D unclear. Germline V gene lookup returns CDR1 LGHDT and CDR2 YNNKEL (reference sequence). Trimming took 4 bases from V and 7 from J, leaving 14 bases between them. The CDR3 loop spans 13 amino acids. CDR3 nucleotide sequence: TGTGCCAGCAGCCCAACGAACCGACAAGAGCAGTACTTC. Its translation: CASSPTNRQEQYF.

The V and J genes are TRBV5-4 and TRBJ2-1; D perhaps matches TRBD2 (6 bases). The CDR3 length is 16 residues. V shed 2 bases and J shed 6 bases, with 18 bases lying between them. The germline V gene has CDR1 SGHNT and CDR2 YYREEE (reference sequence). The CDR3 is CASSLGRDRSLNEQFF. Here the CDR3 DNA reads TGTGCCAGCAGCTTAGGGCGGGATCGTTCCCTCAATGAGCAGTTCTTC.

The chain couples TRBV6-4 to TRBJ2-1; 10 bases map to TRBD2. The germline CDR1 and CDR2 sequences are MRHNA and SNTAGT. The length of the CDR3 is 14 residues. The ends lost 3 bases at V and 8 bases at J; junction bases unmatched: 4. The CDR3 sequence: CASSESGGAYEQFF. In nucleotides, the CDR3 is TGTGCCAGCAGTGAGAGCGGGGGGGCCTATGAGCAGTTCTTC.

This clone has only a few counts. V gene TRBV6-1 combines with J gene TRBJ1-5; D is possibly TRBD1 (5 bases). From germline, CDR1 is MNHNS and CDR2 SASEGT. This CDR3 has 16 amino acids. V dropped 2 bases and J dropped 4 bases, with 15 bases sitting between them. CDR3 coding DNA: TGTGCCAGCAGTGAAAGACAGTTAGTAGTTAATCAGCCCCAGCATTTT. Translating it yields CASSERQLVVNQPQHF.

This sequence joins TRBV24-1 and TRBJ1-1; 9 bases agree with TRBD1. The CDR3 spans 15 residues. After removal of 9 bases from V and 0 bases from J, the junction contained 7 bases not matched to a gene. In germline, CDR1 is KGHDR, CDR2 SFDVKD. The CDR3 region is CATRRQGGLNTEAFF. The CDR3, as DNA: TGTGCCACCCGGAGACAGGGGGGCTTGAACACTGAAGCTTTCTTT.

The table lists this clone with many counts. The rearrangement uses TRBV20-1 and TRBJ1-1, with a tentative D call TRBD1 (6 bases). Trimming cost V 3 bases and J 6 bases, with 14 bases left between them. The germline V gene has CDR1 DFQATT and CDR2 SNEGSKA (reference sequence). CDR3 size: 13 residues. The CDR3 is CSASSGGAAEAFF. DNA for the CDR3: TGCAGTGCTAGTTCTGGGGGGGCGGCTGAAGCTTTCTTT.

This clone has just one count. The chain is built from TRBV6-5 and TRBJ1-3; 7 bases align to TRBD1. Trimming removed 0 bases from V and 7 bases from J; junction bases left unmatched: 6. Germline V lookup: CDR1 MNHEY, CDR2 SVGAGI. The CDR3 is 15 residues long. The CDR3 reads CASSYSPGGTNTIYF. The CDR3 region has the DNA TGTGCCAGCAGTTACTCGCCAGGGGGGACGAACACCATATATTTT.

The CDR3 region has the DNA TGTGCCAGCTCACCACGACAGGGGACTGAAAAACTGTTTTTT. Translation: CASSPRQGTEKLFF. This chain connects TRBV18 to TRBJ1-4; 8 bases fit TRBD1. Germline CDR1 reads KGHSH; CDR2 reads LQKENI. With V trimmed by 1 base and J by 7 bases, 2 bases remained unmatched. The CDR3 runs to 14 residues.

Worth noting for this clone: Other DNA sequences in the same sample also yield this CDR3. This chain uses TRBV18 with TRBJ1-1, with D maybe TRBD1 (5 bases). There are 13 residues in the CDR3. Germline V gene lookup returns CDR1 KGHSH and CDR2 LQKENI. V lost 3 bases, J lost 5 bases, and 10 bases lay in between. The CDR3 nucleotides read TGTGCCAGCTCACCTCGGGGGTTGACTGAAGCTTTCTTT. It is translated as CASSPRGLTEAFF.

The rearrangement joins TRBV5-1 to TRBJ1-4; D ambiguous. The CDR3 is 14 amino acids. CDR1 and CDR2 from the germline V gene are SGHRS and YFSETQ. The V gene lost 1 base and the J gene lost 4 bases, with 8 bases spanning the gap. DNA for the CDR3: TGCGCCAGCAGCTTGAATGGAGATAATGAAAAACTGTTTTTT. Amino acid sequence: CASSLNGDNEKLFF.

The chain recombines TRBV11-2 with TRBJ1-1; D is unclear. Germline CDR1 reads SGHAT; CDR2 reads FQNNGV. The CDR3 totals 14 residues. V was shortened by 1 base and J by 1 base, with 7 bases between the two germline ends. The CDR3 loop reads CASSLVGRNTEAFF. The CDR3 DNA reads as TGTGCCAGCAGCTTAGTTGGGCGGAACACTGAAGCTTTCTTT.

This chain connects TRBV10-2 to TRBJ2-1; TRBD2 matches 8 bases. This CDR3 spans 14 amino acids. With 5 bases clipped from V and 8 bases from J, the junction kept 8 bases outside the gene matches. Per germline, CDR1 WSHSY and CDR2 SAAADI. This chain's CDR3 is CASSRSGLVHEQFF. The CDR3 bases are TGCGCCAGCAGTCGGTCGGGACTAGTCCATGAGCAGTTCTTC.

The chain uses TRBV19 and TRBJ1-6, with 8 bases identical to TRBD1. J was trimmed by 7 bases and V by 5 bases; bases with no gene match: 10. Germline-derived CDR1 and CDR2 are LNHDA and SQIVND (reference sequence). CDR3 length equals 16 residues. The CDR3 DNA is TGTGCCAGTAGTCGACTACAGGGGGGTTACAATTCACCCCTCCACTTT. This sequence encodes CASSRLQGGYNSPLHF.

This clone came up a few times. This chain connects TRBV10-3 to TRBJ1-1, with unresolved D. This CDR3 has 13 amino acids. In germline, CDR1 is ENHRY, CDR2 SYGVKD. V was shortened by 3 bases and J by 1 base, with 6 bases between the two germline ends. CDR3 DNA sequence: TGTGCCATCAGTGAAAACGGGAACACTGAAGCTTTCTTT. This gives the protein CAISENGNTEAFF.

The CDR3 coding sequence is TGTGCCAGCAGCTTAGAGCCAGCGGGAGGGTACAATGAGCAGTTCTTC. This gives the protein CASSLEPAGGYNEQFF. The chain couples TRBV7-6 to TRBJ2-1; 10 nucleotides agree with TRBD2. This CDR3 is built from 16 residues. J lost 4 bases, V lost 1 base, and 4 bases had no gene match. Germline lookup yields CDR1 SGHVS and CDR2 FNYEAQ.

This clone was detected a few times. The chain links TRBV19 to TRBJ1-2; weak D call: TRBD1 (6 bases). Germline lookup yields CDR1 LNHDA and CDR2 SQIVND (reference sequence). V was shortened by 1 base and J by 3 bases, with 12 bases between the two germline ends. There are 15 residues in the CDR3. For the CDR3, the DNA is TGTGCCAGTAGTATAGGTCCCGCAGGGGACTATGGCTACACCTTC. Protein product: CASSIGPAGDYGYTF.